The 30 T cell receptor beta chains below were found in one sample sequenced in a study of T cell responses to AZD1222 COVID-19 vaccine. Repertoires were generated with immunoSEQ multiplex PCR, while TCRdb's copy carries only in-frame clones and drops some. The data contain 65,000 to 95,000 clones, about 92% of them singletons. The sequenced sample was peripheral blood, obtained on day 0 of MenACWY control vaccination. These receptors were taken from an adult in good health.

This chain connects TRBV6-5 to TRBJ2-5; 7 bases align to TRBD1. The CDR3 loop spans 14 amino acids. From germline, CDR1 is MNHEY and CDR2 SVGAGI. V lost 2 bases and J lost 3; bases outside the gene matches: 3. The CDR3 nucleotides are TGTGCCAGCAGTTACCACACAGGGGAAGAGACCCAGTACTTC. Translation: CASSYHTGEETQYF.

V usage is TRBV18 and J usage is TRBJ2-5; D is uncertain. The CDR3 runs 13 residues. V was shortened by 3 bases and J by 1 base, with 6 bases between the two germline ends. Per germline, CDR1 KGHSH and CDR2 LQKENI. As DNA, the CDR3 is TGTGCCAGCTCACCCCGGGCCCAAGAGACCCAGTACTTC. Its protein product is CASSPRAQETQYF.

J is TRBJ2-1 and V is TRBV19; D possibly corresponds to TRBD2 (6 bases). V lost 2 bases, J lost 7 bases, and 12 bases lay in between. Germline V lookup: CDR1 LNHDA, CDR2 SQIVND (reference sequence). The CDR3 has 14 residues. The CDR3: CASSIRGFNNEQFF. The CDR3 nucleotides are TGTGCCAGTAGTATACGGGGGTTTAATAATGAGCAGTTCTTC. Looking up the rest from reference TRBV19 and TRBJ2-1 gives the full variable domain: DGGITQSPKYLFRKEGQNVTLSCEQNLNHDAMYWYRQDPGQGLRLIYYSQIVNDFQKGDIAEGYSVSREKKESFPLTVTSAQKNPTAFYLCASSIRGFNNEQFFGPGTRLTVL.

DNA of the CDR3: TGTGCCAGCAGTTCGACAGCCGGTCCCCAGCATTTT. Protein product: CASSSTAGPQHF. This chain links TRBV6-5 with TRBJ1-5; a possible D gene is TRBD1 (5 bases). Trimming shortened V by 4 bases and J by 10 bases, and 11 bases separated the two germline ends. This CDR3 is built from 12 residues. Germline assignment: CDR1 MNHEY and CDR2 SVGAGI.

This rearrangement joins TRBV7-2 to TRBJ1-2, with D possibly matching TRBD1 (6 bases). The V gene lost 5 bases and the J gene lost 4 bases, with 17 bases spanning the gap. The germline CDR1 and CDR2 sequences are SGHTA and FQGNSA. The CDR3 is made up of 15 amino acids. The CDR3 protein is CASSPGAGPSYGYTF. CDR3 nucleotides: TGTGCCAGCAGCCCGGGGGCAGGACCCTCCTATGGCTACACCTTC. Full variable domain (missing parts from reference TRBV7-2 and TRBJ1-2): GAGVSQSPSNKVTEKGKDVELRCDPISGHTALYWYRQSLGQGLEFLIYFQGNSAPDKSGLPSDRFSAERTGGSVSTLTIQRTQQEDSAVYLCASSPGAGPSYGYTFGSGTRLTVV.

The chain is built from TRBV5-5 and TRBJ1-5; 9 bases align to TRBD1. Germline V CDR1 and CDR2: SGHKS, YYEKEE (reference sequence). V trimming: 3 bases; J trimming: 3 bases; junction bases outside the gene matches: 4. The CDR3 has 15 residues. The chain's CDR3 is CASSWDRANNQPQHF. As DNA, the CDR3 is TGTGCCAGCAGCTGGGACAGGGCTAACAATCAGCCCCAGCATTTT. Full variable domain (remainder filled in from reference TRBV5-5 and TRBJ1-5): DAGVTQSPTHLIKTRGQQVTLRCSPISGHKSVSWYQQVLGQGPQFIFQYYEKEERGRGNFPDRFSARQFPNYSSELNVNALLLGDSALYLCASSWDRANNQPQHFGDGTRLSIL.

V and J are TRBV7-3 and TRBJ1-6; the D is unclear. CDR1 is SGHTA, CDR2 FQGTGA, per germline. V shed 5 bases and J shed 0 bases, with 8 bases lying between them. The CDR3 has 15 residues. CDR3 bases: TGTGCCAGCAGCCAACAGAGCTCCTATAATTCACCCCTCCACTTT. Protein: CASSQQSSYNSPLHF.

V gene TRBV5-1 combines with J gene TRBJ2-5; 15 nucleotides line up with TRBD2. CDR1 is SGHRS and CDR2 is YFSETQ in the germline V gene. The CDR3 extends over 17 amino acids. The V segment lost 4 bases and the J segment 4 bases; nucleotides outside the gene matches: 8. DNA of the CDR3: TGCGCCAGCAGCCCCGGACTAGCGGGGGGGCAGGGAGAGACCCAGTACTTC. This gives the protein CASSPGLAGGQGETQYF.

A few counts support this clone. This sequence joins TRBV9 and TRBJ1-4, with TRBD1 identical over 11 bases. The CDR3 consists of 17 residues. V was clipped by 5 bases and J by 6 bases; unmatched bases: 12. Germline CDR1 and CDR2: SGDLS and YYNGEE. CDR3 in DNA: TGTGCCAGCAGTGTCGGGACAGGGGGGGCTGCGGATGAAAAACTGTTTTTT. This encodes CASSVGTGGAADEKLFF.

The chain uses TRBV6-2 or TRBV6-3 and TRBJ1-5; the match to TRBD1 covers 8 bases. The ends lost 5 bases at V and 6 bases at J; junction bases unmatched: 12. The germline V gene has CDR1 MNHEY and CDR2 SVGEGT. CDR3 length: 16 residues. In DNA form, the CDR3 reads TGTGCCAGCAGTCAGAAGACAGGGGATCCCGGTCAGCCCCAGCATTTT. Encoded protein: CASSQKTGDPGQPQHF.

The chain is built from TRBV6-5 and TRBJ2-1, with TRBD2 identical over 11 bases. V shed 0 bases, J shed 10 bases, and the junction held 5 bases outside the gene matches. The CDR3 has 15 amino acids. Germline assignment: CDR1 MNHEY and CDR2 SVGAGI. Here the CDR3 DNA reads TGTGCCAGCAGTTACTCGCTAGCGGGAGGTCGGGAGCAGTTCTTC. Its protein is CASSYSLAGGREQFF.

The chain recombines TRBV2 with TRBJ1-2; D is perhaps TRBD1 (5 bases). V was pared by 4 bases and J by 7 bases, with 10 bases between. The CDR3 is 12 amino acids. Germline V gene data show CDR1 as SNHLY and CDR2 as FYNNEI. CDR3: CASSAREGGYTF. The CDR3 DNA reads TGTGCCAGCAGTGCCAGGGAGGGTGGCTACACCTTC.

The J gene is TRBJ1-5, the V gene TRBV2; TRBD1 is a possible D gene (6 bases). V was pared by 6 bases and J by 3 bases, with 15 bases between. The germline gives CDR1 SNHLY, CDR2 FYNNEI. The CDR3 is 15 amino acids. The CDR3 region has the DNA TGTGCCAGCAGGAGGGACACAGGGAACAATCAGCCCCAGCATTTT. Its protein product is CASRRDTGNNQPQHF.

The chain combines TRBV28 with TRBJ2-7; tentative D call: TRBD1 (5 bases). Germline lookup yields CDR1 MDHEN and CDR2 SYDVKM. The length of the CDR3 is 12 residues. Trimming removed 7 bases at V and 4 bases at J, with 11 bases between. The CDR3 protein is CASKDTRYEQYF. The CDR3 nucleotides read TGTGCCAGCAAGGACACCCGGTACGAGCAGTACTTC. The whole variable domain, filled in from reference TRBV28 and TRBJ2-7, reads DVKVTQSSRYLVKRTGEKVFLECVQDMDHENMFWYRQDPGLGLRLIYFSYDVKMKEKGDIPEGYSVSREKKERFSLILESASTNQTSMYLCASKDTRYEQYFGPGTRLTVT.

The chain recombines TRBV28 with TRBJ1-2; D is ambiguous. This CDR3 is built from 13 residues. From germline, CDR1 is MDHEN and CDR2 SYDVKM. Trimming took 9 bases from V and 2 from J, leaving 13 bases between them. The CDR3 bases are TGTGCCAGTAATCGGGTGTCGAACTATGGCTACACCTTC. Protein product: CASNRVSNYGYTF.

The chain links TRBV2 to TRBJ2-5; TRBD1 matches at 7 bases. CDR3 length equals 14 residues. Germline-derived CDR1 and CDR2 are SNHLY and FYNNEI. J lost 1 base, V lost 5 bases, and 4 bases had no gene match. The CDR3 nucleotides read TGTGCCAGCAGTAACGGACAGGCCCAAGAGACCCAGTACTTC. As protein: CASSNGQAQETQYF. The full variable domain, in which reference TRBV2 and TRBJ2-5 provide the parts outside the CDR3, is EPEVTQTPSHQVTQMGQEVILRCVPISNHLYFYWYRQILGQKVEFLVSFYNNEISEKSEIFDDQFSVERPDGSNFTLKIRSTKLEDSAMYFCASSNGQAQETQYFGPGTRLLVL.

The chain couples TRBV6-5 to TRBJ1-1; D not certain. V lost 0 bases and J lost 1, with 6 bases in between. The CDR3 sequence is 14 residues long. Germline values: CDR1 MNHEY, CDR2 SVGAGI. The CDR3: CASSYSLGNTEAFF. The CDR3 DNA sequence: TGTGCCAGCAGTTACTCGCTAGGGAACACTGAAGCTTTCTTT.

The DNA of the CDR3 is TGTGCCAGCAGCGTCCGATTAGGGGGAAGCTCCTATAATTCACCCCTCCACTTT. Its protein product is CASSVRLGGSSYNSPLHF. This chain joins TRBV7-8 and TRBJ1-6, with D perhaps matching TRBD1 (6 bases). Germline-derived CDR1 and CDR2 are SGHVS and FQNEAQ. The CDR3 has 18 residues. Between the trimmed V and J ends, which lost 5 bases and 0 bases, there was a span of 17 bases.

The CDR3, as DNA: TGCGCCAGCAGCCCCGGGACGGCGAACACCGGGGAGCTGTTTTTT. It specifies CASSPGTANTGELFF. V usage is TRBV5-1 and J usage is TRBJ2-2, with D perhaps given as TRBD1 or TRBD2 (5 bases each). This CDR3 spans 15 amino acids. CDR1 is SGHRS and CDR2 is YFSETQ in the germline V gene. V lost 4 bases and J lost 0, with 10 bases in between. The variable domain in full, with the rest retrieved from reference TRBV5-1 and TRBJ2-2, is KAGVTQTPRYLIKTRGQQVTLSCSPISGHRSVSWYQQTPGQGLQFLFEYFSETQRNKGNFPGRFSGRQFSNSRSEMNVSTLELGDSALYLCASSPGTANTGELFFGEGSRLTVL.

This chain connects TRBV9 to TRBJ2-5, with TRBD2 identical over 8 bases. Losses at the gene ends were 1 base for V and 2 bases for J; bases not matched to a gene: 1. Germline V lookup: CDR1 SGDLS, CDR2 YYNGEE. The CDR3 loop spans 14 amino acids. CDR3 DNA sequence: TGTGCCAGCAGCGTACGGGGGGGGCAAGAGACCCAGTACTTC. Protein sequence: CASSVRGGQETQYF.

CDR3 region: CASSQDQYNSPLHF. The CDR3 DNA follows: TGCGCCAGCAGCCAAGATCAGTATAATTCACCCCTCCACTTT. V and J are TRBV4-1 and TRBJ1-6; D is uncertain. The CDR3 has 14 amino acids. The ends were cut back, 0 bases at V and 4 bases at J, with 4 bases in the middle. Germline V gives CDR1 MGHRA, CDR2 YSYEKL.

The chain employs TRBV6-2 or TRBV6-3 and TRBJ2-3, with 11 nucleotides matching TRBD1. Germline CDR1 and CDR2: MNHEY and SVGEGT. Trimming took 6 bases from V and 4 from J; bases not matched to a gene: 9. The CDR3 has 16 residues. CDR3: CASSGRRTGGPDTQYF. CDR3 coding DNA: TGTGCCAGCAGCGGACGGAGGACAGGGGGCCCAGATACGCAGTATTTT.

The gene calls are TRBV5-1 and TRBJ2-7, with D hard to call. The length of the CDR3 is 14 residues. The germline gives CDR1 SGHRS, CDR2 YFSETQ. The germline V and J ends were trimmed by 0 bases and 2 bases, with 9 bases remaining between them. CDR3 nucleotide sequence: TGCGCCAGCAGCTTGGACAGCTTTACCTACGAGCAGTACTTC. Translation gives CASSLDSFTYEQYF.

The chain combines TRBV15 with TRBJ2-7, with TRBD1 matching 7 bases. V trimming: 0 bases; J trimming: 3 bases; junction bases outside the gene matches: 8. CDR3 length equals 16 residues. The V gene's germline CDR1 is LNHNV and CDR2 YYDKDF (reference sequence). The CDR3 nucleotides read TGTGCCACCAGCAGAGATGTGTCGGGACAGCTCTACGAGCAGTACTTC. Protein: CATSRDVSGQLYEQYF.

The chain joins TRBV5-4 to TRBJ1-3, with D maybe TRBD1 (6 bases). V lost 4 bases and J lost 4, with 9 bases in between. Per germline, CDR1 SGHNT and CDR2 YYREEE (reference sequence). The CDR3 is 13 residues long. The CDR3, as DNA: TGTGCCAGCAGCCTGGACAGAGGAAACACCATATATTTT. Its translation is CASSLDRGNTIYF.

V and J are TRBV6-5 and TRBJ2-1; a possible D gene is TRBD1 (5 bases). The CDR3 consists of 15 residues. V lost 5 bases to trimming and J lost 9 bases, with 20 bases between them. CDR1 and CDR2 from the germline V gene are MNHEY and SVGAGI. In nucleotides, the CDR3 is TGTGCCAGCAGTCCGACAGCGTTAGACAAGGGTGAGCAGTTCTTC. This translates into CASSPTALDKGEQFF.

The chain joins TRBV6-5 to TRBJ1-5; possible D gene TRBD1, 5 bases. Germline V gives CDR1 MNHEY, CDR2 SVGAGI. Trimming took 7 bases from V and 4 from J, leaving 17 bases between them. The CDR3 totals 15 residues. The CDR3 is CASNTGTDVNQPQHF. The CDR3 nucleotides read TGTGCCAGCAACACCGGGACCGATGTAAATCAGCCCCAGCATTTT.

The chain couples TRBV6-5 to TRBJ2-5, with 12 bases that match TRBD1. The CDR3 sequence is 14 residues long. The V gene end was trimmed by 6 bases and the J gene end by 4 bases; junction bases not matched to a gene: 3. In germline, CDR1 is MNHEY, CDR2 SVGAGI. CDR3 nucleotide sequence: TGTGCCAGCAGCGGGACAGGGGGCTCAGAGACCCAGTACTTC. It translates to CASSGTGGSETQYF.

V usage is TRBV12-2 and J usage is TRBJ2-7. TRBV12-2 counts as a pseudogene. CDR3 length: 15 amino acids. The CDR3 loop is CASRFKGTHSYEQYF. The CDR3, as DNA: TGTGCAAGTCGCTTCAAGGGGACCCACTCCTACGAGCAGTACTTC.

The CDR3 DNA reads as TGTGCCAGCAGCGTAGGGACCGGAGTAGCGGGCTCCTACGAGCAGTACTTC. This codes for CASSVGTGVAGSYEQYF. V gene TRBV9 combines with J gene TRBJ2-7; 7 bases map to TRBD2. Trimming cost V 0 bases and J 0 bases; bases outside gene matches: 9. Germline lookup yields CDR1 SGDLS and CDR2 YYNGEE. The CDR3 runs 17 residues.